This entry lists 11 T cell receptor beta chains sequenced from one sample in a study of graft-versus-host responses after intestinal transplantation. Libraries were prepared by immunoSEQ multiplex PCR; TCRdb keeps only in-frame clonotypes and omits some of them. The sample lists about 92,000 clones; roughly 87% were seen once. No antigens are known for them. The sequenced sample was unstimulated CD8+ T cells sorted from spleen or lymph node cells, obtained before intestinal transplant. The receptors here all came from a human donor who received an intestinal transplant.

The CDR3 DNA is TGTGCCAGCAGCTTGGACAGGGGGTACCATTACGAGCAGTACTTC. The encoded protein is CASSLDRGYHYEQYF. The V gene is TRBV5-6, the J gene TRBJ2-7; 8 bases line up with TRBD1. Looked up from germline, CDR1 is SGHDT and CDR2 is YYEEEE. The CDR3 runs to 15 residues. V lost 0 bases and J lost 4; bases outside the gene matches: 6.

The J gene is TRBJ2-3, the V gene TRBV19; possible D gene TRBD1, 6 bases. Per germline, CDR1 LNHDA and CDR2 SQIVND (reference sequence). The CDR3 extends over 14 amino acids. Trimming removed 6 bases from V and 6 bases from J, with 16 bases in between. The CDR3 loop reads CASSFQGNRDTQYF. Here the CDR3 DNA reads TGTGCCAGTAGCTTCCAGGGGAACAGGGATACGCAGTATTTT.

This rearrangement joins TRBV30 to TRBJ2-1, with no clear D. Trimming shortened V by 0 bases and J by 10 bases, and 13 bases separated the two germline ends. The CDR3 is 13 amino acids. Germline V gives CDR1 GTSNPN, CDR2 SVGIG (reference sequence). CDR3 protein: CAWSVTSFGEQFF. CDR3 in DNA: TGTGCCTGGAGTGTAACGAGCTTCGGAGAGCAGTTCTTC.

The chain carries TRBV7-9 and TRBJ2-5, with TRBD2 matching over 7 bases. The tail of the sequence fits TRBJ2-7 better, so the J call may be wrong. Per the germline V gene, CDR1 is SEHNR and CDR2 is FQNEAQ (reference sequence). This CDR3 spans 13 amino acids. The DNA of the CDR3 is TGTGCCAGCAGCTTATACGGGGGGAACGAGCAGTACTTC. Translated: CASSLYGGNEQYF.

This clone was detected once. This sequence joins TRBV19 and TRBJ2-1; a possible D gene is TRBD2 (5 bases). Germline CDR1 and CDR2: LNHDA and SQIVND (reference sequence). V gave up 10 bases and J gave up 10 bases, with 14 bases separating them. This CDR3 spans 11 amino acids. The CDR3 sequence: CATLGLAEQFF. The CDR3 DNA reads TGTGCCACCCTCGGGTTAGCGGAGCAGTTCTTC.

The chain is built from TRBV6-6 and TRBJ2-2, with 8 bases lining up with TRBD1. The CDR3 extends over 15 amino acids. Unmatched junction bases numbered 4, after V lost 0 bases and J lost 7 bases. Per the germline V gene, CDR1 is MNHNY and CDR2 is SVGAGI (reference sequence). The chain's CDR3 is CASSYSYRGDGELFF. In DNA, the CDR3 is TGTGCCAGCAGTTACTCCTACAGGGGGGACGGGGAGCTGTTTTTT.

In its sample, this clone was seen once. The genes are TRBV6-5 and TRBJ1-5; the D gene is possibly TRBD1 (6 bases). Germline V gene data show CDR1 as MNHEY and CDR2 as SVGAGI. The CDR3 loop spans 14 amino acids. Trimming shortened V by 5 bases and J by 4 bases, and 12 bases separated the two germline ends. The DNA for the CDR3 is TGTGCCAGCAGTAATACAGGGCTTAATCAGCCCCAGCATTTT. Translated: CASSNTGLNQPQHF.

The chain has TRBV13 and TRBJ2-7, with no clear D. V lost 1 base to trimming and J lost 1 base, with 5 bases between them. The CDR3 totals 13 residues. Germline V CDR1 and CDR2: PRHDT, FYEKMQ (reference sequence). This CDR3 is CASSLDRSYEQYF. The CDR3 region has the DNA TGTGCCAGCAGCTTAGACCGATCCTACGAGCAGTACTTC.

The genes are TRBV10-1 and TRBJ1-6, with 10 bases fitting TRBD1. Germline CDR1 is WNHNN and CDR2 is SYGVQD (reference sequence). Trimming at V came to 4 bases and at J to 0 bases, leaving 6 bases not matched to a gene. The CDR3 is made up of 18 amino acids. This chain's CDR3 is CASSVGQGVSSYNSPLHF. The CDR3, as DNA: TGCGCCAGCAGTGTAGGACAGGGGGTTAGCTCCTATAATTCACCCCTCCACTTT.

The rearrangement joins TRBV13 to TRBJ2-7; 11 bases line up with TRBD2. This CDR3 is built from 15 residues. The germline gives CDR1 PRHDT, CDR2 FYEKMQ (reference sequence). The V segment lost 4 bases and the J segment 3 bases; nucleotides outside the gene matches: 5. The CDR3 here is CASSSQTSGNYEQYF. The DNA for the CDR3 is TGTGCCAGCAGCTCTCAGACTAGCGGGAACTACGAGCAGTACTTC. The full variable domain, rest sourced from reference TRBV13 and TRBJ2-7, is AAGVIQSPRHLIKEKRETATLKCYPIPRHDTVYWYQQGPGQDPQFLISFYEKMQSDKGSIPDRFSAQQFSDYHSELNMSSLELGDSALYFCASSSQTSGNYEQYFGPGTRLTVT.

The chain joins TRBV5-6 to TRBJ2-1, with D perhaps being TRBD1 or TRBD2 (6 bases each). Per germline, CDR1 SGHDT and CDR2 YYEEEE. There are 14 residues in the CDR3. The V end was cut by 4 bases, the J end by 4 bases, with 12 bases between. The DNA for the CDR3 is TGTGCCAGCAGCCCGGGGGCGCGGTACAATGAGCAGTTCTTC. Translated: CASSPGARYNEQFF.